These 8 T cell receptor beta chains came from one sample sequenced in a study of blood T cell repertoires in COVID-19. TCRdb's table, derived via immunoSEQ multiplex PCR, lists solely in-frame clones and lacks some. There are some 200,000 clones in the sample; more than 65% occur only once, and about 2.9% lies in the top ten. Sequencing input: peripheral blood. Receptors originate from a woman in her twenties or thirties who had recovered from COVID-19.

The sample holds one count of this clone. DNA for the CDR3: TGTGCCAGCAGGGGGGGGAGCTCTGGGGCCAACGTCCTGACTTTC. It is translated as CASRGGSSGANVLTF. V is TRBV7-2 and J is TRBJ2-6, with 7 nucleotides matching TRBD2. CDR3 length: 15 residues. Germline CDR1 and CDR2: SGHTA and FQGNSA. V shed 6 bases and J 0 bases; nucleotides not matched to a gene: 2.

J is TRBJ1-2 and V is TRBV15; no firm D call. The CDR3 is 13 amino acids. The ends were cut back, 3 bases at V and 4 bases at J, with 9 bases in the middle. CDR1 is LNHNV, CDR2 YYDKDF, per germline (reference sequence). The CDR3 reads CATSSPSGYGYTF. CDR3 bases: TGTGCCACCAGCAGCCCTTCGGGCTATGGCTACACCTTC.

This rearrangement joins TRBV5-1 to TRBJ2-7; tentative D call: TRBD2 (6 bases). The CDR3 length is 14 residues. CDR1 is SGHRS and CDR2 is YFSETQ in the germline V gene. V dropped 0 bases and J dropped 6 bases, with 13 bases sitting between them. The CDR3 spells CASSLVGGIGEQYF. In nucleotides, the CDR3 is TGCGCCAGCAGCTTGGTTGGCGGGATAGGCGAGCAGTACTTC.

The rearrangement links TRBV2 to TRBJ2-5; D perhaps matches TRBD1 (6 bases). V was cut by 3 bases and J by 6 bases, with 23 bases left in between. Looked up from germline, CDR1 is SNHLY and CDR2 is FYNNEI. The CDR3 extends over 17 amino acids. CDR3 sequence (DNA): TGTGCCAGCAGTGAGCGAGGGGGTAGCGTGCACCGTCAGACCCAGTACTTC. Translating it yields CASSERGGSVHRQTQYF.

This chain uses TRBV28 with TRBJ1-5; the match to TRBD1 covers 10 bases. The CDR3 contains 16 residues. V lost 4 bases, J lost 6 bases, and 9 bases stayed unmatched. Germline V lookup: CDR1 MDHEN, CDR2 SYDVKM. CDR3 in amino acids: CASSSGTGALGQPQHF. The CDR3 nucleotides are TGTGCCAGCAGTTCCGGGACAGGGGCACTGGGTCAGCCCCAGCATTTT.

This clone was seen once. The genes are TRBV5-6 and TRBJ2-2; 7 nucleotides align to TRBD1. The CDR3 is 17 amino acids. After removal of 4 bases from V and 5 bases from J, the junction contained 14 bases not matched to a gene. Germline V lookup: CDR1 SGHDT, CDR2 YYEEEE. The CDR3 nucleotides are TGTGCCAGCAGCCCTTGGGTTAGACAGGGTAGAACCGGGGAGCTGTTTTTT. It translates to CASSPWVRQGRTGELFF.

This clone was seen just once. The CDR3 protein is CATRQGAGELFF. As DNA, the CDR3 is TGCGCCACAAGACAGGGGGCCGGGGAGCTGTTTTTT. The chain couples TRBV10-1 to TRBJ2-2; TRBD1 matches at 9 bases. J gave up 6 bases and V 10 bases, and 3 bases lay outside the gene matches. The CDR3 totals 12 residues. CDR1 and CDR2 (germline): WNHNN, SYGVQD (reference sequence).

This chain uses TRBV6-5 with TRBJ1-1; 9 nucleotides agree with TRBD1. This CDR3 has 15 residues. With 7 bases clipped from V and 11 bases from J, the junction kept 17 bases outside the gene matches. In germline, CDR1 is MNHEY, CDR2 SVGAGI. Written as DNA, the CDR3 is TGTGCCAGCAACCGGGACAGGGACTCTCCATCTTCGGCTTTCTTT. Residues: CASNRDRDSPSSAFF.